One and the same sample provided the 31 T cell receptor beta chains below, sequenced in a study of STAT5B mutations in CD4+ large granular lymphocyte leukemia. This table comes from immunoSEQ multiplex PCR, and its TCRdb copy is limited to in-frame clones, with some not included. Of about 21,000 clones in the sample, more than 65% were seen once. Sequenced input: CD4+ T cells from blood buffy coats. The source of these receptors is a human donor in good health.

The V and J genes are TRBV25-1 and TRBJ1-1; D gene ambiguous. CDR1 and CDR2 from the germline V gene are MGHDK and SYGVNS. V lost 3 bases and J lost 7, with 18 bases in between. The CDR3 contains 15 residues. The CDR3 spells CASSDPSGRKGEAFF. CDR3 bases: TGTGCCAGCAGTGACCCCTCCGGCAGGAAGGGTGAAGCTTTCTTT.

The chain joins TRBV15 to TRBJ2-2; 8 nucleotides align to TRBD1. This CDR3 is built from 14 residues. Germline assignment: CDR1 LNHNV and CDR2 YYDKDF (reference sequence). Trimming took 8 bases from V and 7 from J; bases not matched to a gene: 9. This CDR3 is CATSKDRAVGELFF. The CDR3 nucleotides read TGTGCCACCTCCAAGGACAGGGCGGTCGGGGAGCTGTTTTTT.

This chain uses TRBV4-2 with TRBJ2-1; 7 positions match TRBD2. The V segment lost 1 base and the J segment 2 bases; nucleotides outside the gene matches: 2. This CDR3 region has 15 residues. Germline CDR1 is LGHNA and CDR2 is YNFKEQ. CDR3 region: CASSQGAGPYNEQFF. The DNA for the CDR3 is TGTGCCAGCAGCCAAGGAGCGGGACCCTACAATGAGCAGTTCTTC.

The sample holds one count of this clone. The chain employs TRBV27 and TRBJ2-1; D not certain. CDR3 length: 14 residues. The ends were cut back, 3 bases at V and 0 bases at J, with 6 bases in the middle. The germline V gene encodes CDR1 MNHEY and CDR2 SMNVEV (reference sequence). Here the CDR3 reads CASSFKSSYNEQFF. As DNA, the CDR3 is TGTGCCAGCAGTTTCAAGAGCTCCTACAATGAGCAGTTCTTC.

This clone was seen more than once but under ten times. The DNA of the CDR3 is TGCGCCAGCAGACTAGGATCGAGCGCATTCACCGAGCAGTACTTC. It translates to CASRLGSSAFTEQYF. V and J are TRBV5-1 and TRBJ2-7, with D possibly being TRBD2 (5 bases). The CDR3 is 15 amino acids. Trimming took off 5 bases at V and 6 bases at J, with 21 bases between the two ends. Germline V gives CDR1 SGHRS, CDR2 YFSETQ. The entire variable domain, with the rest obtained from reference TRBV5-1 and TRBJ2-7, is as follows: KAGVTQTPRYLIKTRGQQVTLSCSPISGHRSVSWYQQTPGQGLQFLFEYFSETQRNKGNFPGRFSGRQFSNSRSEMNVSTLELGDSALYLCASRLGSSAFTEQYFGPGTRLTVT.

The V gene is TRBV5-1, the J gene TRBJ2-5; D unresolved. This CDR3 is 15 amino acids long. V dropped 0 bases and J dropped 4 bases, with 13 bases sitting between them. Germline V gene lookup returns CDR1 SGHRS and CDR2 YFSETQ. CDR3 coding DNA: TGCGCCAGCAGCTTGGACGACTCTGTAGGAGAGACCCAGTACTTC. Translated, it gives CASSLDDSVGETQYF.

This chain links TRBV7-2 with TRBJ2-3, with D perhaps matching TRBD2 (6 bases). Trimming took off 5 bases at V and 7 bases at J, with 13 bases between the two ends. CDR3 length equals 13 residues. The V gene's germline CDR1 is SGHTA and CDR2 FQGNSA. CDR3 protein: CASSPQGGNTQYF. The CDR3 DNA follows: TGTGCCAGCAGCCCCCAGGGCGGGAATACGCAGTATTTT.

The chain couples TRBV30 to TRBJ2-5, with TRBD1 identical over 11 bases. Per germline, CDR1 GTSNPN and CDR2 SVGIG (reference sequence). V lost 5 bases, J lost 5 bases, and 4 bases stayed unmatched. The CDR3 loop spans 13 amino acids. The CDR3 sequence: CAWGQGAWETQYF. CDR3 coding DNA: TGTGCCTGGGGACAGGGGGCTTGGGAGACCCAGTACTTC.

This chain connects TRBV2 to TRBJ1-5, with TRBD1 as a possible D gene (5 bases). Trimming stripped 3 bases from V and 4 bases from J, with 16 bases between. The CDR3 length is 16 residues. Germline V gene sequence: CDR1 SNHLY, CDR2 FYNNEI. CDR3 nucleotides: TGTGCCAGCAGTGAGTTTGACACCGGGGGAAATCAGCCCCAGCATTTT. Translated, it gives CASSEFDTGGNQPQHF. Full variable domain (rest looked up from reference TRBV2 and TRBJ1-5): EPEVTQTPSHQVTQMGQEVILRCVPISNHLYFYWYRQILGQKVEFLVSFYNNEISEKSEIFDDQFSVERPDGSNFTLKIRSTKLEDSAMYFCASSEFDTGGNQPQHFGDGTRLSIL.

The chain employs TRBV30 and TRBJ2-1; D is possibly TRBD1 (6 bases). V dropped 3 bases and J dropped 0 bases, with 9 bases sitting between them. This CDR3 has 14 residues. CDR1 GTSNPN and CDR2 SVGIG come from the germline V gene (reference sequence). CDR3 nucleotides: TGTGCCTGGAGAAGGGGGAGCTCCTACAATGAGCAGTTCTTC. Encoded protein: CAWRRGSSYNEQFF.

The CDR3 sequence: CASSKGKQGPSTDTQYF. The CDR3, as DNA: TGTGCCAGCAGCAAAGGGAAGCAGGGGCCAAGCACAGATACGCAGTATTTT. The gene calls are TRBV21-1 and TRBJ2-3; the table names TRBD1, a call not compared with the DNA. TRBV21-1 is noted as a pseudogene. This CDR3 spans 17 amino acids.

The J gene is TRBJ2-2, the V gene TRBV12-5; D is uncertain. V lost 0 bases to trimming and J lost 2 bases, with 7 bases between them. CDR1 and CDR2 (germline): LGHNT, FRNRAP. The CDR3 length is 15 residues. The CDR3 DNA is TGTGCTAGTGGTTTGGTACACAGTAACACCGGGGAGCTGTTTTTT. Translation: CASGLVHSNTGELFF.

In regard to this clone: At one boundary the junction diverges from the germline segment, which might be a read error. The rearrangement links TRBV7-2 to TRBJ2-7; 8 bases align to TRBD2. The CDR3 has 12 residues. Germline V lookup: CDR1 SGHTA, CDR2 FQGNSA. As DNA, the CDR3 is TGTGCCAGCAGCTTAGAGGCCGGGGGGGTTAACTTC. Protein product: CASSLEAGGVNF.

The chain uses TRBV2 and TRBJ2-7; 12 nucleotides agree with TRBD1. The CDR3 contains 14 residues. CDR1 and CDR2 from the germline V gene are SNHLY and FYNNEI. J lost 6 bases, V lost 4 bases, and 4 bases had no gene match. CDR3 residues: CASSGGQGAIEQYF. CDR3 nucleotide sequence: TGTGCCAGCAGTGGGGGACAGGGGGCGATCGAGCAGTACTTC.

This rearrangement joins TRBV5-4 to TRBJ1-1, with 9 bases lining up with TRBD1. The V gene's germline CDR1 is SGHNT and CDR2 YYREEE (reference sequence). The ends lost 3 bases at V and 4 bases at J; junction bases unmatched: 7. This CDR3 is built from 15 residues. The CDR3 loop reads CASSSGGTGPTEAFF. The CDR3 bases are TGTGCCAGCAGCTCGGGCGGGACAGGGCCCACTGAAGCTTTCTTT. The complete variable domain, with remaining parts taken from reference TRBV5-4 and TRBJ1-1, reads ETGVTQSPTHLIKTRGQQVTLRCSSQSGHNTVSWYQQALGQGPQFIFQYYREEENGRGNFPPRFSGLQFPNYSSELNVNALELDDSALYLCASSSGGTGPTEAFFGQGTRLTVV.

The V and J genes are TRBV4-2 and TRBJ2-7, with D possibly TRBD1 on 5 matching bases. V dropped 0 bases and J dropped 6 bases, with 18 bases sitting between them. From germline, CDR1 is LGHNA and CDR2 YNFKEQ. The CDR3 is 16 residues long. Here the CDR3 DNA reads TGTGCCAGCAGCCAAGATCTGCAGGGTCAAGGGCTCGAGCAGTACTTC. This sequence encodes CASSQDLQGQGLEQYF.

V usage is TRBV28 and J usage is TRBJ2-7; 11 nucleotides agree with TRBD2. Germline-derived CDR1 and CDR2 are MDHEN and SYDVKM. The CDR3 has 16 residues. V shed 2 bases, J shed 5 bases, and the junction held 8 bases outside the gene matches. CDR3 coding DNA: TGTGCCAGCAGTTTAGTAGGACTAGCGGGTTTCGACGAGCAGTACTTC. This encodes CASSLVGLAGFDEQYF.

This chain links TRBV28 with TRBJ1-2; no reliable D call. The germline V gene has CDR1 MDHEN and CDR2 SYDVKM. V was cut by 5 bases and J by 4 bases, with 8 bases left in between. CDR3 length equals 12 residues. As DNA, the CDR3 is TGTGCCAGCAGTCCAAGGTCCTATGGCTACACCTTC. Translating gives CASSPRSYGYTF.

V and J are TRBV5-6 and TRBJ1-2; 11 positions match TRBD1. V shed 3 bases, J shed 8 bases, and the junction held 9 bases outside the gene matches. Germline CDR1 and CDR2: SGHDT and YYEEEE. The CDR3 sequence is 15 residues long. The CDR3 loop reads CASSSPGQGARGYTF. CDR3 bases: TGTGCCAGCAGCTCCCCCGGACAGGGGGCGCGAGGCTACACCTTC. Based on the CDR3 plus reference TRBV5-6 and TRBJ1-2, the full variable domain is DAGVTQSPTHLIKTRGQQVTLRCSPKSGHDTVSWYQQALGQGPQFIFQYYEEEERQRGNFPDRFSGHQFPNYSSELNVNALLLGDSALYLCASSSPGQGARGYTFGSGTRLTVV.

CDR3 region: CASSWGATATTNEKLFF. The CDR3, as DNA: TGCGCCAGCAGCTGGGGGGCGACGGCCACAACTAATGAAAAACTGTTTTTT. This rearrangement joins TRBV5-1 to TRBJ1-4, with D possibly TRBD1 on 6 matching bases. CDR1 is SGHRS, CDR2 YFSETQ, per germline. V lost 3 bases and J lost 0, with 15 bases in between. The CDR3 is 17 amino acids.

CDR3 nucleotides: TGTGCCAGCAGCCGGACAGGGATGACCGGGGAGCTGTTTTTT. Amino acids: CASSRTGMTGELFF. The chain combines TRBV6-1 with TRBJ2-2, with TRBD1 matching over 8 bases. V shed 6 bases, J shed 5 bases, and the junction held 5 bases outside the gene matches. Germline assignment: CDR1 MNHNS and CDR2 SASEGT. The CDR3 is 14 residues long.

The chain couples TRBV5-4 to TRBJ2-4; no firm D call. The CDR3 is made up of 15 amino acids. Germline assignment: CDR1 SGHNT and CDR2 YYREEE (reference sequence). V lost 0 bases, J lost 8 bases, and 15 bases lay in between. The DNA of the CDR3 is TGTGCCAGCAGCTTGGCCGATGTGGGTGGGGACATTCAGTACTTC. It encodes CASSLADVGGDIQYF.

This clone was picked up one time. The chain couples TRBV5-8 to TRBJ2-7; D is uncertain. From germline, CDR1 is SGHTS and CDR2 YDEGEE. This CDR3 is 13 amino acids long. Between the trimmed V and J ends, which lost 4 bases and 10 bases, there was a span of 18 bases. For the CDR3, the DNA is TGTGCCAGCAGCCCGGGCCGGGTGTCTTATCAGTACTTC. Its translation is CASSPGRVSYQYF.

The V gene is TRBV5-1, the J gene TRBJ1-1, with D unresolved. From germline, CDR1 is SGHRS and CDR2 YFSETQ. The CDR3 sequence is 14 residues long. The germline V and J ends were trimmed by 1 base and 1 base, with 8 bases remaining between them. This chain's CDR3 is CASSLLSANTEAFF. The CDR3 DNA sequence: TGCGCCAGCAGCTTGTTATCGGCGAACACTGAAGCTTTCTTT.

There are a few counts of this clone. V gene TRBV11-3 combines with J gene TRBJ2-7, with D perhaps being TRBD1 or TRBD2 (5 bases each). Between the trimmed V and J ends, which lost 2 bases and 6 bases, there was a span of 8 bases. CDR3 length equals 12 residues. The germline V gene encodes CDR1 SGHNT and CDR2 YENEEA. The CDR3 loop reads CASSLRDLEQYF. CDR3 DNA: TGTGCCAGCAGCTTAAGGGACCTCGAGCAGTACTTC.

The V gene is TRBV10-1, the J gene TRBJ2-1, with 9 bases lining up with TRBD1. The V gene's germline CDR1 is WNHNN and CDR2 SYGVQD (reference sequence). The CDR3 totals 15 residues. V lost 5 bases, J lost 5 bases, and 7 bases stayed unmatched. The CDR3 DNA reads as TGCGCCAGCAGTCCCGGGACAGGGAAAAACAATGAGCAGTTCTTC. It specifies CASSPGTGKNNEQFF.

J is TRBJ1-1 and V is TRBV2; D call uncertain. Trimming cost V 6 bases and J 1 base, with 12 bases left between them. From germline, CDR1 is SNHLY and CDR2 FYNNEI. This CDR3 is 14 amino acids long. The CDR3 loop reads CASSIGRRNTEAFF. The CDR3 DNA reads TGTGCCAGCAGCATTGGACGCCGGAACACTGAAGCTTTCTTT.

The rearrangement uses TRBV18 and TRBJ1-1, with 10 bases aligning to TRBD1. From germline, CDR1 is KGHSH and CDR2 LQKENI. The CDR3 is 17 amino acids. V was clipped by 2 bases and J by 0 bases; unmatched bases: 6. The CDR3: CASSPMGQGIMNTEAFF. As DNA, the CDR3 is TGTGCCAGCTCACCAATGGGACAGGGGATTATGAACACTGAAGCTTTCTTT.

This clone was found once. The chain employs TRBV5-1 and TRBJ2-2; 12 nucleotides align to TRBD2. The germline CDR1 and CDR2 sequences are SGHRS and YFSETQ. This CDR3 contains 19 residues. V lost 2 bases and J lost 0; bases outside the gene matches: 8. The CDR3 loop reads CASSLSGTSGLANTGELFF. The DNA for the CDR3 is TGCGCCAGCAGCTTATCCGGGACTAGCGGGCTAGCGAACACCGGGGAGCTGTTTTTT.

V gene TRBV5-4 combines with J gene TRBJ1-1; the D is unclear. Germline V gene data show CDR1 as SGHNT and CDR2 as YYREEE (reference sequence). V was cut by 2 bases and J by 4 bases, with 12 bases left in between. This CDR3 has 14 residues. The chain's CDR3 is CASSFPGLGTEAFF. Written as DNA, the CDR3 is TGTGCCAGCAGCTTTCCGGGTTTGGGCACTGAAGCTTTCTTT.

CDR3 region: CASSEFLAGGQFF. CDR3 coding DNA: TGTGCCAGCAGCGAGTTCCTAGCGGGAGGGCAGTTCTTC. J is TRBJ2-1 and V is TRBV21-1; no DNA check was done on the table's D call, TRBD2. TRBV21-1 is designated a pseudogene. The CDR3 is made up of 13 amino acids.